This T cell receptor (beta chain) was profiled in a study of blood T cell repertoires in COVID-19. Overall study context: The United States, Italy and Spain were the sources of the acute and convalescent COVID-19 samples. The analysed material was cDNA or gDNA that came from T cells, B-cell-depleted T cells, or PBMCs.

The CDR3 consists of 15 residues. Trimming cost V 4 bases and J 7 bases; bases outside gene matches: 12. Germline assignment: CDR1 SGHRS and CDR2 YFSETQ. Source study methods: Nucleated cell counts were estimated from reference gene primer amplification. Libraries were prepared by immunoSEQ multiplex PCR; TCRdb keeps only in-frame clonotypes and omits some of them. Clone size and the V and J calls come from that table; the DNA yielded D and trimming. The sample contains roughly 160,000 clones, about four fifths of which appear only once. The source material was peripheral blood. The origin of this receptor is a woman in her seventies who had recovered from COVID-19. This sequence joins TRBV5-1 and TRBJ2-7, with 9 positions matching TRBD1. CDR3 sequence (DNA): TGCGCCAGCAGCCTCCGGGACAGGGCCCTGGGTGAGCAGTACTTC. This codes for CASSLRDRALGEQYF.